This is a list of T cell receptor beta chains from one sample in a study of cytomegalovirus exposure and HLA in healthy donors. Clones were sequenced by immunoSEQ multiplex PCR, and TCRdb holds only the in-frame ones, with some missing. The data contain 150,000 or so clones, approximately 83% of them singletons. Sequenced sample: PBMCs. The receptors were gathered from a male donor in good health and CMV-seronegative. CDR3s include the opening cysteine and the closing phenylalanine or tryptophan. A D gene is named only where the DNA matches it firmly. Rows may omit the clone size; those that give it use once, few, many or a size class.

>TRBJ2-1|-|-|TRBV2
TGTGCCAGCACTCCGGACTTAAGCAATGAGCAGTTCTTC
CASTPDLSNEQFF
>TRBJ1-3|-|-|TRBV30
TGTGCCTGGAGTTTCAGGGCCCTCTCTGGAAACACCATATATTTT
CAWSFRALSGNTIYF
>TRBJ1-6|-|-|TRBV6-1
TGTGCCAGCAGTGGATCCGGAGGGGGGGCTGGTAATTCACCCCTCCACTTT
CASSGSGGGAGNSPLHF
>TRBJ2-7|-|-|TRBV4-1
TGCGCCAGCAGCCAAGCGCAGGTGTCCTCCTACGAGCAGTACTTC
CASSQAQVSSYEQYF
>TRBJ1-4|-|TRBD1|TRBV5-1
TGCGCCAGCAGCCCGGGACAGGGAGGTGAAAAACTGTTTTTT
CASSPGQGGEKLFF
>TRBJ2-5|-|-|TRBV19
TGTGCCAGTAGTAGCGGGACAGCTCTCTCAGGGGCCCAGTACTTC
CASSSGTALSGAQYF
>TRBJ2-1|-|TRBD2|TRBV11-2
TGTGCCAGCAGCAAACTGGCGGGGGAGCTAAATGAGCAGTTCTTC
CASSKLAGELNEQFF
>TRBJ2-1|-|TRBD2|TRBV27
TGTGCCAGCAGTTTAGCGGGGGGGAGGTGGAATGAGCAGTTCTTC
CASSLAGGRWNEQFF
>TRBJ1-1|-|-|TRBV29-1
TGCAGCGTTAAAAGGGGGAACACTGAAGCTTTCTTT
CSVKRGNTEAFF
>TRBJ2-2|-|-|TRBV18
TGTGCCAGCTCACCAAGTAGCGCCGGGGAGCTGTTTTTT
CASSPSSAGELFF
>TRBJ2-3|-|TRBD2|TRBV5-1
TGCGCCAGCAGCTTGGGTCGCGGGGGAGGGACAGATACGCAGTATTTT
CASSLGRGGGTDTQYF
>TRBJ2-1|-|-|TRBV5-4
TGTGCCAGCAGCTTGCACCAGGTCAGCTCCTACAATGAGCAGTTCTTC
CASSLHQVSSYNEQFF
>TRBJ2-5|-|TRBD1|TRBV7-3
TGTGCCAGCAGCCAAGCCGGGACAGGGGATGGAGAGACCCAGTACTTC
CASSQAGTGDGETQYF
>TRBJ1-5|-|TRBD1|TRBV9
TGTGCCAGCAGCGCGGGACAGGGGGCTCAGCCCCAGCATTTT
CASSAGQGAQPQHF
>TRBJ2-5|few|-|TRBV7-8
TGTGCCAGCAGCTTACTTGGCTCCCCGGGTAAAGAGACCCAGTACTTC
CASSLLGSPGKETQYF
>TRBJ2-2|-|-|TRBV6-1
TGTGCCAGCAGTGAACAGACTGGGAACACCGGGGAGCTGTTTTTT
CASSEQTGNTGELFF
>TRBJ2-6|-|-|TRBV5-1
TGCGCCAGCAGCTTGGAGGAGGTTGGAGGTTCTGGGGCCAACGTCCTGACTTTC
CASSLEEVGGSGANVLTF
>TRBJ2-7|-|TRBD2|TRBV7-9
TGTGCCAGCAGCTTAGGTACTAGCGGGAGTTACGAGCAGTACTTC
CASSLGTSGSYEQYF
>TRBJ1-2|-|-|TRBV27
TGTGCCAGTCCCCTCCGGGGGGGGGTGGACTATGGCTACACCTTC
CASPLRGGVDYGYTF
>TRBJ1-5|-|-|TRBV29-1
TGCAGCGTCGCCGCGGGGTCCGGTAGCAATCAGCCCCAGCATTTT
CSVAAGSGSNQPQHF
>TRBJ2-5|few|-|TRBV7-9
TGTGCCAGCACCCTTCCACCCAGGCAGACCCAGTACTTC
CASTLPPRQTQYF
>TRBJ2-3|-|TRBD2|TRBV27
TGTGCCAGCAGTCCGGGACTAGCAACAGATACGCAGTATTTT
CASSPGLATDTQYF
>TRBJ1-2|-|TRBD1|TRBV11-1
TGTGCCAGCAGCGTCCCTTCAGGCGGGACAGGCGGCTACACCTTC
CASSVPSGGTGGYTF
>TRBJ1-1|once|-|TRBV7-8
TGTGCCAGCAGCCCGATCGCGGGGGCCAGCACTGAAGCTTTCTTT
CASSPIAGASTEAFF
>TRBJ2-1|-|-|TRBV5-1
TGCGCCAGCAGCTCGACAGGGGAGGGTGAGCAGTTCTTC
CASSSTGEGEQFF
>TRBJ2-1|-|-|TRBV28
TGTGCCAGCAGCCTACCCCGCTCCTACAATGAGCAGTTCTTC
CASSLPRSYNEQFF
>TRBJ2-7|-|TRBD2|TRBV7-2
TGTGCCAGCAGCTTAGCCGCTAGCGGGACCTACGAGCAGTACTTC
CASSLAASGTYEQYF
>TRBJ2-7|-|-|TRBV11-3
TGTGCCAGCAGCCTACGCGGCACCTACGAGCAGTACTTC
CASSLRGTYEQYF
>TRBJ2-3|-|-|TRBV5-1
TGCGCCAGCAGCTTGATGATAGGCACAGATACGCAGTATTTT
CASSLMIGTDTQYF
>TRBJ2-5|-|TRBD2|TRBV4-3
TGCGCCAGCAGCCAAGATTGGACTAGCGCTGGGGCTCTGGAGACCCAGTACTTC
CASSQDWTSAGALETQYF
>TRBJ2-7|-|TRBD1|TRBV28
TGTGCCAGCAGATATCGACAGGGTCCCTACGAGCAGTACTTC
CASRYRQGPYEQYF
>TRBJ1-1|once|TRBD1|TRBV9
TGTGCCAGCAGCGTGGGACAGTGGACTGAAGCTTTCTTT
CASSVGQWTEAFF
>TRBJ2-3|-|TRBD2|TRBV5-5
TGTGCCAGCAGCTCGGGGACTAGCGGGGGAAATACGCAGTATTTT
CASSSGTSGGNTQYF
>TRBJ2-3|-|TRBD1|TRBV2
TGTGCCAGCAGTCCTACCGGGACAGGGGCGAACACAGATACGCAGTATTTT
CASSPTGTGANTDTQYF
>TRBJ1-1|-|TRBD1|TRBV4-3
TGCGCCAGCAGCCAACTTTACAGGGGAGGTACTGAAGCTTTCTTT
CASSQLYRGGTEAFF
>TRBJ2-2|once|-|TRBV5-1
TGCGCCAGCCAGGCATACACCGGGGAGCTGTTTTTT
CASQAYTGELFF
>TRBJ1-1|few|-|TRBV6-6
TGTGCCAGCAGTTATAGGGAGGCGAACACTGAAGCTTTCTTT
CASSYREANTEAFF
>TRBJ1-1|-|-|TRBV11-2
TGTGCCAGCAGCTTAGATCACGGGTCCGACGAAGCTTTCTTT
CASSLDHGSDEAFF
>TRBJ1-5|many|-|TRBV9
TGTGCCAGCAGCGTAGATCAGTATCAGCCCCAGCATTTT
CASSVDQYQPQHF
>TRBJ1-1|-|-|TRBV28
TGTGCCAGCAGTACCCCCACTGGGGGGGGAAGAACTGAAGCTTTCTTT
CASSTPTGGGRTEAFF
>TRBJ1-3|-|-|TRBV19
TGTGCCAGTAGTACTGACAGCTCTGGAAACACCATATATTTT
CASSTDSSGNTIYF
>TRBJ2-7|few|-|TRBV21-1
TGTGCCAGCAGCAAAAATCGGGGACAGGGGTCGGTTTTTAAGTTATACGAGCAGTACTTC
CASSKNRGQGSVFKLYEQYF
>TRBJ2-1|-|-|TRBV27
TGTGCCAGCAGTCTCCTCCGCTACAATGAGCAGTTCTTC
CASSLLRYNEQFF
>TRBJ1-1|-|TRBD1|TRBV19
TGTGCCAGTTCCGCTGGCGCAGGGGGCGTAAGTGAAGCTTTCTTT
CASSAGAGGVSEAFF
>TRBJ2-5|-|TRBD2|TRBV29-1
TGCAGCGTTGATCGGGGGGGAGGGGAGACCCAGTACTTC
CSVDRGGGETQYF
>TRBJ2-7|-|-|TRBV11-3
TGTGCCAGCAGCTTAAGGGCGGGGCTGGCCTACGAGCAGTACTTC
CASSLRAGLAYEQYF
>TRBJ2-2|-|-|TRBV28
TGTGCCAGCAGCCCGACTAGTCCCGGGGAGCTGTTTTTT
CASSPTSPGELFF
>TRBJ2-5|-|-|TRBV27
TGTGCCAGCAGTTTACGCTACAGCCAAGGGACCCAGTACTTC
CASSLRYSQGTQYF